Listed below are T cell receptor beta chains from one sample, sequenced in a study of PD-L1 blockade in urothelial cancer. The repertoire was sequenced with immunoSEQ multiplex PCR; TCRdb's copy has only in-frame clones and lacks some. The sample shows around 69,000 clones, under 95% of them seen only once. The sample here was PBMCs, taken around atezolizumab (anti-PD-L1) treatment. The receptors shown here come from a woman older than 75 with urothelial cancer. CDR3s include the opening cysteine and the closing phenylalanine or tryptophan. Each record gives: clone size, CDR3 length, J gene, V gene, D gene, CDR3 protein, CDR3 DNA. D genes are given only for firm matches. Only part of the rows carry a size: once, few, many, or a class if the clone is expanded.

size: -
length: 15
J: TRBJ2-1
V: TRBV4-1
D: -
CDR3: CASSQVPGLSGEQFF
DNA: TGCGCCAGCAGCCAAGTACCGGGACTGTCGGGGGAGCAGTTCTTC

size: -
length: 12
J: TRBJ1-1
V: TRBV6-6
D: -
CDR3: CASSFSTGEAFF
DNA: TGTGCCAGCAGTTTTAGTACGGGGGAAGCTTTCTTT

size: -
length: 16
J: TRBJ2-7
V: TRBV5-4
D: TRBD1
CDR3: CASSLGGSTGVEEQYF
DNA: TGTGCCAGCAGCTTGGGTGGGTCGACAGGGGTGGAGGAGCAGTACTTC

size: -
length: 13
J: TRBJ2-1
V: TRBV27
D: -
CDR3: CASSRGLNNEQFF
DNA: TGTGCCAGCAGTCGAGGTCTCAACAATGAGCAGTTCTTC

size: -
length: 15
J: TRBJ2-1
V: TRBV5-4
D: TRBD2
CDR3: CASSSGGRAGYEQFF
DNA: TGTGCCAGCAGCTCGGGCGGGAGGGCCGGCTATGAGCAGTTCTTC

size: -
length: 16
J: TRBJ1-2
V: TRBV7-9
D: -
CDR3: CASSPPTVIAPYGYTF
DNA: TGTGCCAGCAGCCCGCCGACAGTGATAGCCCCCTATGGCTACACCTTC

size: -
length: 12
J: TRBJ1-1
V: TRBV5-4
D: TRBD1
CDR3: CASSLGDREAFF
DNA: TGTGCCAGCAGCTTGGGGGACAGAGAAGCTTTCTTT

size: -
length: 14
J: TRBJ1-1
V: TRBV5-5
D: -
CDR3: CASSLAAPGTEAFF
DNA: TGTGCCAGCAGCTTGGCTGCCCCCGGGACTGAAGCTTTCTTT

size: once
length: 15
J: TRBJ1-1
V: TRBV7-9
D: -
CDR3: CASSRSVAVGTEAFF
DNA: TGTGCCAGCAGCCGCAGCGTGGCGGTTGGGACTGAAGCTTTCTTT

size: -
length: 14
J: TRBJ1-1
V: TRBV29-1
D: -
CDR3: CSAITGSRNTEAFF
DNA: TGCAGCGCCATCACAGGGTCTCGGAACACTGAAGCTTTCTTT

size: -
length: 14
J: TRBJ1-4
V: TRBV25-1
D: -
CDR3: CASSRTATNEKLFF
DNA: TGTGCCAGCAGTCGGACAGCAACTAATGAAAAACTGTTTTTT

size: -
length: 14
J: TRBJ2-1
V: TRBV11-2
D: TRBD2
CDR3: CASSLGGSHNEQFF
DNA: TGTGCCAGCAGCTTAGGCGGGAGCCACAATGAGCAGTTCTTC

size: -
length: 16
J: TRBJ2-1
V: TRBV7-9
D: TRBD1
CDR3: CASSLSPGQGYNEQFF
DNA: TGTGCCAGCAGCTTATCTCCGGGACAGGGGTACAATGAGCAGTTCTTC

size: -
length: 13
J: TRBJ2-1
V: TRBV19
D: TRBD2
CDR3: CASGLAGIAEQFF
DNA: TGTGCCAGCGGACTAGCGGGAATCGCGGAGCAGTTCTTC

size: -
length: 14
J: TRBJ1-2
V: TRBV19
D: -
CDR3: CASSQNRDAYGYTF
DNA: TGTGCCAGTAGCCAAAACAGGGACGCCTATGGCTACACCTTC

size: -
length: 12
J: TRBJ1-1
V: TRBV25-1
D: -
CDR3: CASTGVGRGAFF
DNA: TGTGCCAGCACAGGGGTCGGGAGGGGGGCTTTCTTT

size: -
length: 14
J: TRBJ2-2
V: TRBV6-1
D: TRBD2
CDR3: CASRLAANTGELFF
DNA: TGTGCCAGCAGGCTAGCGGCGAACACCGGGGAGCTGTTTTTT

size: -
length: 16
J: TRBJ2-3
V: TRBV18
D: TRBD2
CDR3: CASSPPSGRWADTQYF
DNA: TGTGCCAGCTCACCACCTAGCGGGAGGTGGGCAGATACGCAGTATTTT

size: -
length: 14
J: TRBJ2-7
V: TRBV28
D: -
CDR3: CASSLSGAVNEQYF
DNA: TGTGCCAGCAGTTTATCAGGGGCCGTTAACGAGCAGTACTTC

size: -
length: 12
J: TRBJ2-7
V: TRBV7-8
D: -
CDR3: CASSARREEQYF
DNA: TGTGCCAGCAGCGCCCGTCGGGAGGAGCAGTACTTC

size: -
length: 16
J: TRBJ2-6
V: TRBV7-9
D: -
CDR3: CASSLGGRLESNVLTF
DNA: TGTGCCAGCAGCTTGGGGGGACGGCTTGAGTCCAACGTCCTGACTTTC

size: -
length: 14
J: TRBJ1-2
V: TRBV5-4
D: TRBD1
CDR3: CASSPQGTNYGYTF
DNA: TGTGCCAGCAGCCCACAGGGGACGAACTATGGCTACACCTTC

size: once
length: 15
J: TRBJ2-1
V: TRBV6-5
D: TRBD1
CDR3: CASSYSGTADNEQFF
DNA: TGTGCCAGCAGTTACTCAGGGACAGCGGACAATGAGCAGTTCTTC

size: once
length: 15
J: TRBJ2-3
V: TRBV7-3
D: -
CDR3: CASSSGTPFTDTQYF
DNA: TGTGCCAGCAGCTCCGGGACACCTTTCACAGATACGCAGTATTTT

size: -
length: 17
J: TRBJ1-3
V: TRBV5-1
D: TRBD1
CDR3: CASRPRGQEGAGNTIYF
DNA: TGCGCCAGCAGGCCCCGGGGACAGGAAGGAGCTGGAAACACCATATATTTT

size: once
length: 14
J: TRBJ1-5
V: TRBV5-1
D: -
CDR3: CASSLEGGLQPQHF
DNA: TGCGCCAGCAGCTTGGAGGGGGGGCTTCAGCCCCAGCATTTT

size: -
length: 9
J: TRBJ1-4
V: TRBV21-1
D: -
CDR3: CASQRALFF
DNA: TGTGCCAGCCAGAGGGCCCTGTTTTTT

size: -
length: 15
J: TRBJ2-5
V: TRBV28
D: TRBD2
CDR3: CASSYGLAGKETQYF
DNA: TGTGCCAGCAGTTACGGACTAGCGGGAAAAGAGACCCAGTACTTC

size: -
length: 16
J: TRBJ2-5
V: TRBV10-3
D: TRBD1
CDR3: CAISDGTASPGKTQYF
DNA: TGTGCCATCAGTGATGGGACAGCGAGCCCCGGGAAGACCCAGTACTTC

size: -
length: 16
J: TRBJ2-7
V: TRBV11-2
D: -
CDR3: CASSLGSARATGEQYF
DNA: TGTGCCAGCAGCTTAGGCTCAGCTCGGGCAACGGGGGAGCAGTACTTC

size: -
length: 15
J: TRBJ2-7
V: TRBV9
D: -
CDR3: CASSVAGTELYEQYF
DNA: TGTGCCAGCAGCGTAGCTGGGACTGAACTCTACGAGCAGTACTTC

size: -
length: 14
J: TRBJ2-1
V: TRBV5-1
D: -
CDR3: CASSPGEAHNEQFF
DNA: TGCGCCAGCAGCCCCGGGGAAGCTCACAATGAGCAGTTCTTC

size: -
length: 13
J: TRBJ1-5
V: TRBV19
D: -
CDR3: CASSQDSNQPQHF
DNA: TGTGCCAGTAGCCAGGATAGCAATCAGCCCCAGCATTTT

size: -
length: 14
J: TRBJ2-3
V: TRBV7-3
D: -
CDR3: CASSSLLSTDTQYF
DNA: TGTGCCAGCAGCTCGTTACTTAGCACAGATACGCAGTATTTT

size: once
length: 14
J: TRBJ2-7
V: TRBV7-2
D: TRBD1
CDR3: CASSLGQAFYEQYF
DNA: TGTGCCAGCAGCCTGGGACAGGCATTCTACGAGCAGTACTTC

size: -
length: 14
J: TRBJ1-4
V: TRBV4-1
D: TRBD1
CDR3: CASSPGQGLEKLFF
DNA: TGCGCCAGCAGCCCGGGACAGGGTTTAGAAAAACTGTTTTTT

size: few
length: 13
J: TRBJ1-1
V: TRBV6-6
D: TRBD1
CDR3: CASISTGTTEAFF
DNA: TGTGCCAGCATATCGACAGGGACAACTGAAGCTTTCTTT

size: -
length: 12
J: TRBJ2-1
V: TRBV2
D: -
CDR3: CASTENDNEQFF
DNA: TGTGCCAGCACCGAGAACGACAATGAGCAGTTCTTC

size: -
length: 14
J: TRBJ2-7
V: TRBV10-3
D: TRBD1
CDR3: CATTATGGSYEQYF
DNA: TGTGCCACCACCGCGACAGGGGGATCCTACGAGCAGTACTTC

size: -
length: 17
J: TRBJ2-2
V: TRBV7-7
D: TRBD1
CDR3: CASSYDRVRQNTGELFF
DNA: TGTGCCAGCAGCTACGACAGGGTGCGACAGAACACCGGGGAGCTGTTTTTT

size: -
length: 15
J: TRBJ1-3
V: TRBV7-3
D: -
CDR3: CASSPTGGSGNTIYF
DNA: TGTGCCAGCAGCCCGACAGGAGGTTCTGGAAACACCATATATTTT

size: -
length: 15
J: TRBJ1-5
V: TRBV28
D: TRBD1
CDR3: CASSPRDSPHQPQHF
DNA: TGTGCCAGCAGTCCCCGGGACAGTCCCCATCAGCCCCAGCATTTT

size: -
length: 14
J: TRBJ1-5
V: TRBV6-6
D: -
CDR3: CASSHRVSNQPQHF
DNA: TGTGCCAGCAGTCACAGGGTAAGCAATCAGCCCCAGCATTTT

size: -
length: 13
J: TRBJ1-2
V: TRBV28
D: -
CDR3: CASSPPGTYGYTF
DNA: TGTGCCAGCAGTCCCCCCGGGACTTATGGCTACACCTTC

size: -
length: 18
J: TRBJ2-1
V: TRBV5-4
D: TRBD2
CDR3: CASSLGPGTRFSYNEQFF
DNA: TGTGCCAGCAGCTTGGGCCCAGGGACTAGATTCTCCTACAATGAGCAGTTCTTC

size: -
length: 15
J: TRBJ2-7
V: TRBV27
D: TRBD2
CDR3: CASSLASGMTYEQYF
DNA: TGTGCCAGCAGTTTGGCTAGCGGGATGACCTACGAGCAGTACTTC

size: -
length: 15
J: TRBJ1-1
V: TRBV27
D: TRBD1
CDR3: CASREQGALNTEAFF
DNA: TGTGCCAGCAGGGAACAGGGGGCTTTGAACACTGAAGCTTTCTTT

size: -
length: 15
J: TRBJ1-4
V: TRBV5-1
D: TRBD1
CDR3: CASRLFGTGGEKLFF
DNA: TGCGCCAGCAGGCTTTTTGGGACAGGGGGGGAAAAACTGTTTTTT

size: -
length: 12
J: TRBJ2-7
V: TRBV10-3
D: -
CDR3: CAISEHSYEQYF
DNA: TGTGCCATCAGTGAACACTCCTACGAGCAGTACTTC

size: once
length: 13
J: TRBJ1-2
V: TRBV28
D: -
CDR3: CASSSGQLYGYTF
DNA: TGTGCCAGCAGTTCCGGACAGCTTTATGGCTACACCTTC

size: -
length: 16
J: TRBJ2-1
V: TRBV19
D: -
CDR3: CASSIDLTGSYNEQFF
DNA: TGTGCCAGTAGTATAGATCTCACAGGTTCCTACAATGAGCAGTTCTTC

size: -
length: 15
J: TRBJ1-1
V: TRBV28
D: -
CDR3: CASSSPGELHTEAFF
DNA: TGTGCCAGCAGTTCACCCGGGGAGCTCCACACTGAAGCTTTCTTT

size: -
length: 15
J: TRBJ1-5
V: TRBV18
D: -
CDR3: CASSPTAGINQPQHF
DNA: TGTGCCAGCTCACCAACAGCGGGGATCAATCAGCCCCAGCATTTT

size: few
length: 14
J: TRBJ1-5
V: TRBV6-1
D: TRBD1
CDR3: CASSGSGGGQPQHF
DNA: TGTGCCAGCAGTGGATCAGGGGGCGGACAGCCCCAGCATTTT

size: once
length: 15
J: TRBJ2-7
V: TRBV11-2
D: -
CDR3: CASSLDGGIVDEQYF
DNA: TGTGCCAGCAGCTTAGATGGGGGGATCGTAGACGAGCAGTACTTC

size: -
length: 12
J: TRBJ2-1
V: TRBV7-9
D: -
CDR3: CASSVDLVEQFF
DNA: TGTGCCAGCAGCGTAGACTTGGTTGAGCAGTTCTTC

size: -
length: 15
J: TRBJ2-5
V: TRBV27
D: TRBD2
CDR3: CASSLGGAGAETQYF
DNA: TGTGCCAGCTCCCTTGGGGGAGCGGGAGCGGAGACCCAGTACTTC

size: -
length: 13
J: TRBJ2-3
V: TRBV11-1
D: -
CDR3: CASSTTRRDTQYF
DNA: TGTGCCAGCAGCACGACTAGGCGGGATACGCAGTATTTT

size: few
length: 14
J: TRBJ1-1
V: TRBV2
D: -
CDR3: CASRTVQGNTEAFF
DNA: TGTGCCAGCAGGACGGTACAGGGGAACACTGAAGCTTTCTTT

size: -
length: 13
J: TRBJ1-1
V: TRBV19
D: -
CDR3: CASSLAVDTEAFF
DNA: TGTGCCAGTAGTCTGGCAGTCGACACTGAAGCTTTCTTT